This is a list of T cell receptor beta chains from one sample in a study of blood T cells in healthy people across ages. TCRdb used MiXCR to reprocess the 5' RACE reads, holding one entry per CDR3 protein. The sample holds 780,000 or so distinct CDR3 sequences, 56% seen once. The sequencing input was blood. These receptors all stem from a man in his forties or fifties in good health. The CDR3 runs from the conserved cysteine through the conserved F or W. A D gene is named only where the DNA matches it firmly. Rows may omit the clone size; those that give it use once, few, many or a size class.

D gene,J gene,CDR3 length,clone size,V gene,CDR3 protein,CDR3 DNA
TRBD2,TRBJ2-3,15,-,TRBV6-5,CASSPIAGVMNTQYF,TGTGCCAGTAGCCCTATAGCGGGAGTAATGAATACGCAGTATTTT
-,TRBJ2-4,14,-,TRBV7-2,CASSLEARGNIQYF,TGTGCCAGCAGCTTAGAGGCCCGTGGGAACATTCAGTACTTC
TRBD1,TRBJ2-5,14,-,TRBV20-1,CSARVDRARETQYF,TGCAGTGCTAGAGTGGACAGGGCGCGAGAGACCCAGTACTTC
TRBD2,TRBJ2-1,20,-,TRBV9,CASSVGGTSGYWGSSDEQFF,TGTGCCAGCAGCGTAGGTGGGACTAGCGGGTACTGGGGGTCTTCCGATGAGCAGTTCTTC
-,TRBJ2-7,15,once,TRBV5-1,CASSLDTGYTYEQYF,TGCGCCAGCAGCTTGGACACAGGGTACACCTACGAGCAGTACTTC
TRBD2,TRBJ2-3,17,-,TRBV20-1,CSARDPASGRDTDTQYF,TGCAGTGCTAGAGATCCGGCTAGCGGGAGGGACACAGATACGCAGTATTTT
-,TRBJ2-1,12,many,TRBV4-3,CASSGSYNEQFF,TGCGCCAGCAGCGGATCCTACAATGAGCAGTTCTTC
TRBD1,TRBJ2-7,15,-,TRBV20-1,CSARVGGQGADEQYF,TGCAGTGCTAGAGTTGGGGGACAGGGGGCTGACGAGCAGTACTTC
-,TRBJ1-2,10,-,TRBV28,CASSYHGYTF,TGTGCCAGCAGTTATCATGGCTACACCTTC
-,TRBJ2-2,13,-,TRBV10-3,CALSTSTTGELFF,TGTGCCCTTTCGACTAGTACTACCGGGGAGCTGTTTTTT
-,TRBJ2-5,17,-,TRBV4-2,CASSQEGAGTNKVTQYF,TGTGCCAGCAGCCAAGAGGGAGCAGGGACCAACAAGGTGACCCAGTACTTC
-,TRBJ1-2,13,-,TRBV25-1,CASSPSHLYGYTF,TGTGCCAGCAGCCCCTCACACCTCTATGGCTACACCTTC
-,TRBJ2-3,15,few,TRBV9,CASSVVLGSTDTQYF,TGTGCCAGCAGCGTAGTTCTGGGGAGCACAGATACGCAGTATTTT
-,TRBJ1-5,14,few,TRBV27,CASSPVGGGQPQHF,TGTGCCAGCAGTCCCGTGGGCGGGGGTCAGCCCCAGCATTTT
-,TRBJ2-3,13,-,TRBV24-1,CATNQGNTDTQYF,TGTGCCACCAACCAGGGAAATACAGATACGCAGTATTTT
-,TRBJ1-4,13,many,TRBV7-6,CASSLVSLEKLFF,TGTGCCAGCAGCTTAGTCAGTCTTGAAAAACTGTTTTTT
-,TRBJ2-6,14,-,TRBV7-8,CASSYRQPANVLTF,TGTGCCAGCAGCTATCGACAGCCAGCCAACGTCCTGACTTTC